This entry describes one T cell receptor (beta chain). The antigen is unknown. The CDR3 loop spans 18 amino acids. Trimming took off 0 bases at V and 8 bases at J, with 24 bases between the two ends. The germline V gene encodes CDR1 LGHDT and CDR2 YNNKEL (reference sequence). The entry originates in a study of T-cell reconstitution after alpha-beta-depleted transplantation in children. Preparation of the TCRbeta library involved a method that used unique molecular identifiers. TCRdb passed the PCR reads through MiXCR, listing each CDR3 protein once. The table lists about 980,000 distinct CDR3 sequences, about 31% of them singletons. Overall study results and limits: Surviving recipient T cells and thymic progenitors produced the high day-60 TCRbeta diversity seen in some patients.

The sequence was collected from a boy under two years old who had a stem cell transplant for SCID, so the T cells may come from the graft donor. This chain connects TRBV3-1 to TRBJ2-3; D is possibly TRBD1 or TRBD2 (6 bases each). Material: PBMCs, mostly from graft donor cells, obtained 360 days after TCRalphabeta/CD19-depleted stem cell transplant. The CDR3 is CASSQDGPGARGVGTQYF. The CDR3 region has the DNA TGTGCCAGCAGCCAAGATGGGCCGGGGGCGAGAGGAGTCGGTACGCAGTATTTT.